Each of the 12 T cell receptor beta chains below was sequenced from the same sample in a study of cytomegalovirus exposure and HLA in healthy donors. The PCR made use of 60 Vbeta and 13 Jbeta primers. Measured with immunoSEQ multiplex PCR; TCRdb has only the in-frame clones, and not every one. This sample yields some 60,000 clones, of which 65% to 85% are seen a single time; roughly 5.7% belongs to the top ten. The sequencing sample was made of PBMCs. These receptors originate from a male donor in good health and CMV-seronegative.

V is TRBV6-5 and J is TRBJ1-1, with 7 positions matching TRBD1. The CDR3 runs 15 residues. V was clipped by 5 bases and J by 4 bases; unmatched bases: 10. Germline V gene data show CDR1 as MNHEY and CDR2 as SVGAGI. CDR3 protein: CASSTEGALGTEAFF. CDR3 sequence (DNA): TGTGCCAGCAGTACCGAGGGGGCTTTGGGCACTGAAGCTTTCTTT.

The chain links TRBV12-5 to TRBJ1-3, with D possibly TRBD1 on 6 matching bases. Germline V CDR1 and CDR2: LGHNT, FRNRAP. The CDR3 contains 13 residues. V lost 5 bases, J lost 2 bases, and 7 bases lay in between. The chain's CDR3 is CASGRGTGNTIYF. CDR3 bases: TGTGCTAGTGGTAGGGGGACTGGAAACACCATATATTTT.

The chain is built from TRBV4-2 and TRBJ2-1; maybe TRBD1 (5 bases). V lost 4 bases and J 0 bases, leaving 13 bases between the germline ends. Looked up from germline, CDR1 is LGHNA and CDR2 is YNFKEQ. CDR3 size: 16 residues. Here the CDR3 DNA reads TGTGCCAGCAGCCCAAGGCACAGGAGCTCCTACAATGAGCAGTTCTTC. This translates into CASSPRHRSSYNEQFF.

This clone was picked up one time. The V gene is TRBV19, the J gene TRBJ2-3, with TRBD2 matching over 10 bases. The CDR3 runs 17 residues. CDR1 is LNHDA, CDR2 SQIVND, per germline (reference sequence). V was pared by 3 bases and J by 3 bases, with 9 bases of the junction left unmatched. The CDR3, as DNA: TGTGCCAGTAGTATGTTCCTAGCGGGGGCGCTAACAGATACGCAGTATTTT. Amino acid sequence: CASSMFLAGALTDTQYF.

This chain joins TRBV7-9 and TRBJ1-2, with D unresolved. From germline, CDR1 is SEHNR and CDR2 FQNEAQ (reference sequence). The CDR3 length is 14 residues. Trimming pared 5 bases from V and 3 bases from J, leaving 13 bases between. The CDR3 DNA is TGTGCCAGCAGCCCCCCCGTGGCGGACTATGGCTACACCTTC. This translates into CASSPPVADYGYTF.

This sequence joins TRBV5-1 and TRBJ1-2, with D maybe TRBD1 (6 bases). The germline CDR1 and CDR2 sequences are SGHRS and YFSETQ. The CDR3 is made up of 15 amino acids. V lost 4 bases, J lost 4 bases, and 17 bases lay in between. The CDR3 sequence: CASSRPDGQIYGYTF. The CDR3 DNA follows: TGCGCCAGCAGCCGCCCCGACGGACAGATCTATGGCTACACCTTC.

The chain carries TRBV7-2 and TRBJ2-7; 9 bases line up with TRBD1. Germline-derived CDR1 and CDR2 are SGHTA and FQGNSA. The V and J ends lost 10 bases and 2 bases, in that order; junction bases with no gene match: 6. The length of the CDR3 is 13 residues. CDR3 in amino acids: CATQGQGTYEQYF. The CDR3 region has the DNA TGTGCCACGCAGGGACAGGGAACCTACGAGCAGTACTTC.

This clone was seen a handful of times. The chain couples TRBV4-3 to TRBJ1-1, with TRBD1 identical over 8 bases. The V gene's germline CDR1 is LGHNA and CDR2 YSLEER. This CDR3 is 15 amino acids long. J gave up 3 bases and V 1 base, and 4 bases lay outside the gene matches. CDR3 residues: CASSQVGRGHTEAFF. The CDR3 DNA reads as TGCGCCAGCAGCCAAGTGGGCAGGGGGCACACTGAAGCTTTCTTT.

This clone was observed a few times. The chain carries TRBV5-1 and TRBJ2-5, with 11 bases that match TRBD1. There are 14 residues in the CDR3. CDR1 SGHRS and CDR2 YFSETQ come from the germline V gene. Losses at the gene ends were 4 bases for V and 5 bases for J; bases not matched to a gene: 4. The CDR3 reads CASSVGQGVETQYF. Written as DNA, the CDR3 is TGCGCCAGCAGCGTGGGACAGGGGGTGGAGACCCAGTACTTC. Full variable domain (rest looked up from reference TRBV5-1 and TRBJ2-5): KAGVTQTPRYLIKTRGQQVTLSCSPISGHRSVSWYQQTPGQGLQFLFEYFSETQRNKGNFPGRFSGRQFSNSRSEMNVSTLELGDSALYLCASSVGQGVETQYFGPGTRLLVL.

This clone has just one count. The V and J genes are TRBV30 and TRBJ1-6; D is ambiguous. CDR1 and CDR2 (germline): GTSNPN, SVGIG (reference sequence). The CDR3 consists of 18 residues. V dropped 0 bases and J dropped 0 bases, with 15 bases sitting between them. Written as DNA, the CDR3 is TGTGCCTGGAGTGTACAAAGCCTTCGAGGCTCCTATAATTCACCCCTCCACTTT. Residues: CAWSVQSLRGSYNSPLHF.

The J gene is TRBJ2-5, the V gene TRBV29-1, with D perhaps matching TRBD2 (7 bases). Germline assignment: CDR1 SQVTM and CDR2 ANQGSEA. The germline V and J ends were trimmed by 2 bases and 5 bases, with 21 bases remaining between them. This CDR3 region has 16 residues. CDR3 sequence: CSVEPGEGGAGETQYF. For the CDR3, the DNA is TGCAGCGTTGAACCAGGGGAGGGAGGAGCGGGGGAGACCCAGTACTTC.

The CDR3 DNA sequence: TGTGCCAGTAGTCCTAGGGGCGGGGAGCTGTTTTTT. It yields the protein CASSPRGGELFF. This chain links TRBV19 with TRBJ2-2; D may be TRBD1 (5 bases). The CDR3 loop spans 12 amino acids. Trimming stripped 5 bases from V and 7 bases from J, with 8 bases between. In germline, CDR1 is LNHDA, CDR2 SQIVND (reference sequence).